This record concerns one T cell receptor (beta chain) sequence. It is likely a read error: a sequence one base away is far more abundant. Germline CDR1 SGHTA, CDR2 FQGNSA. This CDR3 is 17 amino acids long. V lost 5 bases, J lost 11 bases, and 22 bases stayed unmatched. This sample was included in a study of low-dose radiotherapy and immunotherapy resistance in tumors. About the research overall: Participants in Cohort 1 were administered 0.5 Gy per fraction at 2-week intervals, to a cumulative dose of 6.5 Gy. A dose of 1 Gy per fraction every two weeks went to Cohort 2, totaling 13 Gy over 26 weeks.

Covering alpha and beta chains, TRAV- and TRBV-specific primers were used for the first-strand cDNA. Amplification, which lasted 15 to 20 PCR cycles, used a constant-region primer and V-primer adapter to amplify TCRs. MiXCR, applied by TCRdb to the reads, yields one record per CDR3 protein. The sample includes around 58,000 distinct CDR3 sequences, about a quarter of them seen just once. Time point indicated: after trial treatment. Regarding treatment: LDRT plus nivolumab, ipilimumab, low-dose cyclophosphamide and aspirin (RACIN trial). Patients deemed eligible presented with advanced solid tumors lacking tumor-infiltrating lymphocytes.

V and J are TRBV7-2 and TRBJ2-5; 8 positions agree with TRBD2. This clonotype was sampled from a male donor with prostate cancer. Material: PBMCs, obtained after low-dose radiotherapy plus immunotherapy. CDR3 protein: CASSQTGGAGGYNEQYF. In DNA, the CDR3 is TGTGCCAGCAGCCAAACGGGAGGGGCGGGAGGTTACAATGAGCAGTACTTC.